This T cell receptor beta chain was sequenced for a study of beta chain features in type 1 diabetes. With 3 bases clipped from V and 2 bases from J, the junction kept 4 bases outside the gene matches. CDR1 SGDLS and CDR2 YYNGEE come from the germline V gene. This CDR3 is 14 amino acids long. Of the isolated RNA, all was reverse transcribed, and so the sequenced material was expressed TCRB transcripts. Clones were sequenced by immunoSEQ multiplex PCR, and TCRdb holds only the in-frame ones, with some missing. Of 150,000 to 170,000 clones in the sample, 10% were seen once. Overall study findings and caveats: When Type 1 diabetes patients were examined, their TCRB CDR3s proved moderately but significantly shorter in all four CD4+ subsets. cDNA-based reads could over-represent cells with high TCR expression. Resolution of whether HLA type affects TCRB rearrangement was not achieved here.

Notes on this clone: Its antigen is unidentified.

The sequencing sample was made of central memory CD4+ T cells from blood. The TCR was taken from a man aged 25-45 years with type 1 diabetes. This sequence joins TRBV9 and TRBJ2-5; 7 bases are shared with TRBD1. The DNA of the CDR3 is TGTGCCAGCAGCGGAGGACAGGTTCAAGAGACCCAGTACTTC. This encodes CASSGGQVQETQYF. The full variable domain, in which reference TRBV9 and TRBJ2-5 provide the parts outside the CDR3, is DSGVTQTPKHLITATGQRVTLRCSPRSGDLSVYWYQQSLDQGLQFLIQYYNGEERAKGNILERFSAQQFPDLHSELNLSSLELGDSALYFCASSGGQVQETQYFGPGTRLLVL.